A single sample is the source of the 3 T cell receptor beta chains below, sequenced in a study of Graves' ophthalmopathy and Graves' hyperthyroidism. From RNA, the CDR3 regions of TCR beta chains were amplified and sequenced. Investigators did first-round RT-PCR with HTBI primers, then second-round multiplex PCR. TCRdb re-called the multiplex PCR reads with MiXCR, one entry per CDR3 protein. The sample has around 1,200,000 distinct CDR3 sequences, about 35% seen once. Sequencing was carried out using peripheral blood or thyroid tissue (not recorded which). These TCRs come from an adult man with Graves' hyperthyroidism.

The rearrangement uses TRBV7-8 and TRBJ2-7; 12 nucleotides align to TRBD2. This CDR3 contains 17 residues. The V gene's germline CDR1 is SGHVS and CDR2 FQNEAQ. J lost 2 bases, V lost 2 bases, and 7 bases had no gene match. The CDR3 region is CASSLSGLAGRTYEQYF. The CDR3 nucleotides read TGTGCCAGCAGCTTATCGGGACTAGCGGGTAGAACCTACGAGCAGTACTTC. The whole variable domain, remainder taken from reference TRBV7-8 and TRBJ2-7, is GAGVSQSPRYKVAKRGQDVALRCDPISGHVSLFWYQQALGQGPEFLTYFQNEAQLDKSGLPSDRFFAERPEGSVSTLKIQRTQQEDSAVYLCASSLSGLAGRTYEQYFGPGTRLTVT.

The table lists this clonotype with many counts. This CDR3 is CATSRDGGQTTNEKLFF. CDR3 bases: TGTGCCACCAGCAGAGATGGCGGACAAACAACTAATGAAAAACTGTTTTTT. The chain links TRBV15 to TRBJ1-4; possible D gene TRBD1, 5 bases. CDR3 length equals 17 residues. The germline V gene has CDR1 LNHNV and CDR2 YYDKDF (reference sequence). The germline V and J ends were trimmed by 0 bases and 0 bases, with 11 bases remaining between them.

The chain is built from TRBV15 and TRBJ2-7; 10 nucleotides match TRBD2. The length of the CDR3 is 16 residues. Germline assignment: CDR1 LNHNV and CDR2 YYDKDF (reference sequence). V was clipped by 0 bases and J by 5 bases; unmatched bases: 7. CDR3 loop: CATSRERSSGSHEQYF. In DNA form, the CDR3 reads TGTGCCACCAGCAGAGAGAGGTCTAGCGGGAGCCACGAGCAGTACTTC.